A selection of T cell receptor beta chains follows, all from one sample in a study of T cells of healthy individuals. One entry per CDR3 protein, called by TCRdb with MiXCR from the 5' RACE reads. The sample carries around 53,000 distinct CDR3 sequences, about 15% recorded once. The receptor set was obtained from a human donor in good health. CDR3s include the opening cysteine and the closing phenylalanine or tryptophan. Each record gives: CDR3 DNA, CDR3 protein, V gene, D gene, clone size, J gene. A D gene is named only where the DNA matches it firmly. Part of the rows lack a size; the others show once, few, many or a class for expanded clones.

cdr3_nt: TGCAGCGTTGTGGACGTATTGAACACTGAAGCTTTCTTT
cdr3_aa: CSVVDVLNTEAFF
v_call: TRBV29-1
d_call: -
clone_size: many
j_call: TRBJ1-1

cdr3_nt: TGCAGTGCTAGGGTTGACAGGGGAGGGGCTTTCTTT
cdr3_aa: CSARVDRGGAFF
v_call: TRBV20-1
d_call: TRBD1
clone_size: -
j_call: TRBJ1-1

cdr3_nt: TGTGCCAGTACCACTGGGAACAGGGGCGCCGAGCAGTACTTC
cdr3_aa: CASTTGNRGAEQYF
v_call: TRBV19
d_call: TRBD1
clone_size: -
j_call: TRBJ2-7

cdr3_nt: TGTGCCAGCAGAATAACACAGGGGTCCATAAAAAATAGCAATCAGCCCCAGCATTTT
cdr3_aa: CASRITQGSIKNSNQPQHF
v_call: TRBV6-6
d_call: TRBD1
clone_size: few
j_call: TRBJ1-5

cdr3_nt: TGTGCCAGCAGCCGAAAACTAACAGATATGAACACTGAAGCTTTCTTT
cdr3_aa: CASSRKLTDMNTEAFF
v_call: TRBV7-9
d_call: -
clone_size: -
j_call: TRBJ1-1

cdr3_nt: TGTGCCAGCAGTGGGCGGGCCGACTCTGGGGCCAACGTCCTGACTTTC
cdr3_aa: CASSGRADSGANVLTF
v_call: TRBV25-1
d_call: -
clone_size: -
j_call: TRBJ2-6

cdr3_nt: TGCAGCGCCGTATTTTGGGCCAACGTCCTGACTTTC
cdr3_aa: CSAVFWANVLTF
v_call: TRBV29-1
d_call: -
clone_size: many
j_call: TRBJ2-6

cdr3_nt: TGTGCCAGCAGTTTTCGGGGCGCCAATTCACCCCTCCACTTT
cdr3_aa: CASSFRGANSPLHF
v_call: TRBV27
d_call: -
clone_size: -
j_call: TRBJ1-6

cdr3_nt: TGTGCCAGCAGCTCACTGCCAGGTTCGGCCACAGATACGCAGTATTTT
cdr3_aa: CASSSLPGSATDTQYF
v_call: TRBV7-2
d_call: -
clone_size: few
j_call: TRBJ2-3

cdr3_nt: TGCGCCAGCAGTTCTGAGCTCAACACTGAAGCTTTCTTT
cdr3_aa: CASSSELNTEAFF
v_call: TRBV10-2
d_call: -
clone_size: many
j_call: TRBJ1-1

cdr3_nt: TGCAGTGCTACGGGACAGCCTTATAGCAATCAGCCCCAGCATTTT
cdr3_aa: CSATGQPYSNQPQHF
v_call: TRBV20-1
d_call: TRBD1
clone_size: few
j_call: TRBJ1-5

cdr3_nt: TGTGCCAGCAGGCGGGGAATATCCGGGGAGCTGTTTTTT
cdr3_aa: CASRRGISGELFF
v_call: TRBV6-5
d_call: -
clone_size: few
j_call: TRBJ2-2

cdr3_nt: TGCGCCAGCAGCTTCACAGGGAGCTCCTATAATTCACCCCTCAACTTT
cdr3_aa: CASSFTGSSYNSPLNF
v_call: TRBV5-1
d_call: -
clone_size: few
j_call: TRBJ1-6

cdr3_nt: TGTGCCAGTAGTACCCCCCCGTTTTCCGGGTTCAGCTCTGGGGCCAACGTCCTGACTTTC
cdr3_aa: CASSTPPFSGFSSGANVLTF
v_call: TRBV19
d_call: -
clone_size: -
j_call: TRBJ2-6

cdr3_nt: TGTGCCAGCAGCAACGGGCGGGCGGAGTACTTC
cdr3_aa: CASSNGRAEYF
v_call: TRBV6-5
d_call: -
clone_size: -
j_call: TRBJ2-7

cdr3_nt: TGCGCCAGCAGCGGGGCCAACGTCCTGACTTTC
cdr3_aa: CASSGANVLTF
v_call: TRBV4-1
d_call: -
clone_size: many
j_call: TRBJ2-6

cdr3_nt: TGCGCCAGCAGCCAAGATACTGACAGGAACACTGAAGCTTTCTTT
cdr3_aa: CASSQDTDRNTEAFF
v_call: TRBV4-3
d_call: -
clone_size: -
j_call: TRBJ1-1

cdr3_nt: TGTGCCAGCAGTTTATTCGGAAAAGAGACCCAGTACTTC
cdr3_aa: CASSLFGKETQYF
v_call: TRBV12-3/TRBV12-4
d_call: -
clone_size: -
j_call: TRBJ2-5

cdr3_nt: TGTGCCAGCAAGGATACCAGCACAGATACGCAGTATTTT
cdr3_aa: CASKDTSTDTQYF
v_call: TRBV6-5
d_call: -
clone_size: -
j_call: TRBJ2-3

cdr3_nt: TGTGCCAGCAGGAGTTTGAGCACAGATACGCAGTATTTT
cdr3_aa: CASRSLSTDTQYF
v_call: TRBV2
d_call: -
clone_size: many
j_call: TRBJ2-3

cdr3_nt: TGTGCCAGCAGCAGGAGCTTTGGTAGCGGGGGGGCAGATACGCAGTATTTT
cdr3_aa: CASSRSFGSGGADTQYF
v_call: TRBV7-2
d_call: TRBD2
clone_size: many
j_call: TRBJ2-3

cdr3_nt: TGTGCCAGCAGTTGGCAGGGCGGCGAAAAACTGTTTTTT
cdr3_aa: CASSWQGGEKLFF
v_call: TRBV27
d_call: -
clone_size: many
j_call: TRBJ1-4

cdr3_nt: TGTGCCACCTTCTCGGAGTACACCGGGGAGCTGTTTTTT
cdr3_aa: CATFSEYTGELFF
v_call: TRBV24-1
d_call: -
clone_size: -
j_call: TRBJ2-2

cdr3_nt: TGTGCCAGCAGTACGCAGGGGTCGGCTTCACCCCTCCACTTT
cdr3_aa: CASSTQGSASPLHF
v_call: TRBV6-2/TRBV6-3
d_call: -
clone_size: -
j_call: TRBJ1-6

cdr3_nt: TGTGCCAGCAGCTTAGGGGCCATCCCCTCCTCTGGCTACACCTTC
cdr3_aa: CASSLGAIPSSGYTF
v_call: TRBV7-8
d_call: -
clone_size: few
j_call: TRBJ1-2

cdr3_nt: TGTGCCAGCAGCAAAGGATACCAGGTCCCTGAAGCTTTCTTT
cdr3_aa: CASSKGYQVPEAFF
v_call: TRBV12-3/TRBV12-4
d_call: -
clone_size: many
j_call: TRBJ1-1

cdr3_nt: TGTGCCAGCAGCCAAAGGACGGACTCTGGGGCCAACGTCCTGACTTTC
cdr3_aa: CASSQRTDSGANVLTF
v_call: TRBV3-1
d_call: -
clone_size: many
j_call: TRBJ2-6

cdr3_nt: TGTGCCAGCAGTGAATCCTACGGTTCGCAGTATTTT
cdr3_aa: CASSESYGSQYF
v_call: TRBV25-1
d_call: -
clone_size: many
j_call: TRBJ2-3

cdr3_nt: TGTGCCAGCAGCCCCGCGGCGGGAGGGCCAGAGACCCAGTACTTC
cdr3_aa: CASSPAAGGPETQYF
v_call: TRBV7-2
d_call: TRBD2
clone_size: few
j_call: TRBJ2-5

cdr3_nt: TGTGCCAGTAGTATCTCCCCGAGCTCCTACAATGAGCAGTTCTTC
cdr3_aa: CASSISPSSYNEQFF
v_call: TRBV19
d_call: -
clone_size: few
j_call: TRBJ2-1

cdr3_nt: TGTGCCAGCAGCCCCATCTACGGAGTCAGCACCGGGGAGCTGTTTTTT
cdr3_aa: CASSPIYGVSTGELFF
v_call: TRBV7-6
d_call: -
clone_size: many
j_call: TRBJ2-2

cdr3_nt: TGTGCCAGCAGCTTAGACGGGCCCGGGGAGCAGTTCTTC
cdr3_aa: CASSLDGPGEQFF
v_call: TRBV7-6
d_call: -
clone_size: -
j_call: TRBJ2-1